This record looks at one T cell receptor (beta chain) sequence and its context. Here immunoSEQ multiplex PCR was the method, and the copy in TCRdb shows in-frame clones only, minus some. The table lists around 100,000 clones, under 96% of them singletons. V shed 1 base and J 9 bases; nucleotides not matched to a gene: 5. This CDR3 has 13 residues. CDR1 is LNHDA and CDR2 is SQIVND in the germline V gene (reference sequence). The data were obtained in a study of technical replicates of blood from four donors. The source of this sequence is a human donor in good health. Material for sequencing was T cells isolated from PBMCs. This chain links TRBV19 with TRBJ2-7; 8 nucleotides line up with TRBD1. The CDR3 here is CASSIAGQAGQYF. CDR3 coding DNA: TGTGCCAGTAGTATAGCGGGACAGGCGGGGCAGTACTTC.